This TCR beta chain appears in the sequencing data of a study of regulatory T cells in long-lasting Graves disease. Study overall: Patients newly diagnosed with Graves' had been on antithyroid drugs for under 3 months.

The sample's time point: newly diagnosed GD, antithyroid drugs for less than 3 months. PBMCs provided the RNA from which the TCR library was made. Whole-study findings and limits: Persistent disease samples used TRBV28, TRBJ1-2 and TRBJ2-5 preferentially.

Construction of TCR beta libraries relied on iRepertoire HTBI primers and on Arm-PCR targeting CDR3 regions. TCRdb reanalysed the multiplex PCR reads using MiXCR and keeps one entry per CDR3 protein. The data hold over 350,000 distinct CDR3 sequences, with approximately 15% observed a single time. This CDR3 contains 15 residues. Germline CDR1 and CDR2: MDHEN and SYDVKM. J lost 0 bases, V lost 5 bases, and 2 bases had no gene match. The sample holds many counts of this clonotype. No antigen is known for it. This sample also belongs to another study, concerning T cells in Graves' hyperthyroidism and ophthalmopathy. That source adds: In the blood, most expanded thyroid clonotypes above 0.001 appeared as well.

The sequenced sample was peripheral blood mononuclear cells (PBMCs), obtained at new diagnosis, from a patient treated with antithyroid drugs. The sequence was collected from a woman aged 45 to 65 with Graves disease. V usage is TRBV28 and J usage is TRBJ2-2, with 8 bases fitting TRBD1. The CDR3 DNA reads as TGTGCCAGCAGTCGGGACAGGACGAACACCGGGGAGCTGTTTTTT. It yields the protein CASSRDRTNTGELFF.